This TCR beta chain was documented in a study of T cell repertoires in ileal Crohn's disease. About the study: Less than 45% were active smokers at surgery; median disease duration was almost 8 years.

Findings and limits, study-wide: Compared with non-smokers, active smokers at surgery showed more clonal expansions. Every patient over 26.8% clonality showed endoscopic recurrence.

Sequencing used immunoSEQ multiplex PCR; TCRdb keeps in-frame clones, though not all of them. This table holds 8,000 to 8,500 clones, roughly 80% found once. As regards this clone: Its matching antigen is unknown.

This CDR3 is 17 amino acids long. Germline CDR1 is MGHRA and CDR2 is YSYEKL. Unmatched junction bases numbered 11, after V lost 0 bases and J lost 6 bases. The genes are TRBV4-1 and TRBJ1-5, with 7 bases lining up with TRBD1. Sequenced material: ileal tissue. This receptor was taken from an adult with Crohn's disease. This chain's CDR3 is CASSQDSTGVLSQPQHF. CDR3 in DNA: TGCGCCAGCAGCCAAGATTCCACAGGGGTACTGAGTCAGCCCCAGCATTTT.